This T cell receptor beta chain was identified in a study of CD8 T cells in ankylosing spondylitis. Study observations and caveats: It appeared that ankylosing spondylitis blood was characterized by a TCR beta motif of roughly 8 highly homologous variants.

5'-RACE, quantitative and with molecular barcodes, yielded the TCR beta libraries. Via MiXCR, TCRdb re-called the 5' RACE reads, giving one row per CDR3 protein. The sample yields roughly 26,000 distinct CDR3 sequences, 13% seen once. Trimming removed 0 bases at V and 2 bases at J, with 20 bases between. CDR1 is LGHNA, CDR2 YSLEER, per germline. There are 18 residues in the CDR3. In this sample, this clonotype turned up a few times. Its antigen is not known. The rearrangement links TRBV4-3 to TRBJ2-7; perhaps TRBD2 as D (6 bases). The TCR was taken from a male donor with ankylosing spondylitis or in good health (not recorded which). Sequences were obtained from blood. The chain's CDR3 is CASSQDLGSGVTTYEQYF. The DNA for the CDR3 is TGCGCCAGCAGCCAAGATTTGGGCTCGGGGGTTACGACCTACGAGCAGTACTTC.